The 24 T cell receptor beta chains listed next were all sequenced from one sample in a study of blood T cells in healthy people across ages (dated by TCRdb to between 2014 and 2017). Receptor amplification or capture employed 5' RACE. The data were produced on an Illumina HiSeq 2500. The second PCR ran for about 7 to 11 cycles and used a J-beta primer mix along with a sample-barcoded 5' primer. Through fastp at Q25 and MiXCR, TCRdb rebuilt clones from the public reads, retaining in-frame beta chains. Every entry covers one CDR3 protein and lists the most common genes and DNA from its rows. The table for this sample lists 700,000 to 1,000,000 distinct CDR3 sequences; about 42% of them were counted only once. The ten most abundant clones make up roughly 18% of the sample. The sample was blood. Receptors were obtained from a man aged 60 to 75 in good health.

This clonotype was detected only once. A read error may be the cause here, since a much bigger clone is one base away. The V call is TRBV7-2, the J call TRBJ2-1; 10 bases are shared with TRBD2. The CDR3 sequence is 16 residues long. Germline V gene sequence: CDR1 SGHTA, CDR2 FQGNSA. DNA for the CDR3: TGTGCCAGCAGCTACCAAGCGGGGGGGCCCCGAAATGGGCAGTTCTTC. Translated: CASSYQAGGPRNGQFF.

This clonotype was detected a few times. The chain combines TRBV20-1 with TRBJ2-5, with D unresolved. The CDR3 has 14 residues. CDR1 and CDR2 from the germline V gene are DFQATT and SNEGSKA (reference sequence). V lost 1 base to trimming and J lost 5 bases, with 14 bases between them. This CDR3 is CSARGSYISETQYF. DNA of the CDR3: TGCAGTGCTAGAGGCTCCTATATTTCGGAGACCCAGTACTTC.

The chain joins TRBV20-1 to TRBJ2-1; TRBD2 aligns across 11 bases. The germline CDR1 and CDR2 sequences are DFQATT and SNEGSKA (reference sequence). The ends lost 5 bases at V and 9 bases at J; junction bases unmatched: 12. The CDR3 covers 15 residues. The CDR3 bases are TGCAGTGCTCAAAGCAGGACTAGCGGGTGGGTTGAGCAGTTCTTC. This translates into CSAQSRTSGWVEQFF.

The rearrangement uses TRBV7-2 and TRBJ2-1; D might be TRBD1 or TRBD2, each matching 7 bases. This CDR3 has 15 residues. Germline CDR1 and CDR2: SGHTA and FQGNSA. The V end lost 5 bases, the J end lost 4 bases, and 15 bases lay between the germline ends. CDR3 loop: CASSQQGRVYNEQFF. CDR3 sequence (DNA): TGTGCCAGCAGCCAACAGGGGAGGGTATACAATGAGCAGTTCTTC.

The chain links TRBV3-1 to TRBJ2-1, with a weak D call TRBD2 (6 bases). This CDR3 has 16 amino acids. The ends were cut back, 4 bases at V and 0 bases at J, with 13 bases in the middle. Germline V gene lookup returns CDR1 LGHDT and CDR2 YNNKEL (reference sequence). Here the CDR3 reads CASSRRDGGSYNEQFF. CDR3 nucleotide sequence: TGTGCCAGCAGCCGGCGGGACGGCGGCTCCTACAATGAGCAGTTCTTC.

With regard to this clonotype: A read error may be the cause here, since a much bigger clone is one base away. The chain uses TRBV3-1 and TRBJ2-1, with 7 bases matching TRBD2. The junction had 8 bases not matched to a gene; V was cut back by 5 bases and J by 13 bases. The CDR3 has 12 residues. Germline V gene data show CDR1 as LGHDT and CDR2 as YNNKEL (reference sequence). The DNA for the CDR3 is TGTGCCAGCAGCTTGGCGGGGGAGATCCAGTTCTTC. This sequence encodes CASSLAGEIQFF.

The rearrangement uses TRBV20-1 and TRBJ2-7; no definite D call. Trimming took off 8 bases at V and 0 bases at J, with 8 bases between the two ends. This CDR3 is 11 amino acids long. Germline CDR1 reads DFQATT; CDR2 reads SNEGSKA (reference sequence). The CDR3 here is CSHQNSYEQYF. For the CDR3, the DNA is TGCAGTCACCAGAACTCCTACGAGCAGTACTTC.

V is TRBV11-3 and J is TRBJ1-4; 9 bases map to TRBD1. This CDR3 region has 13 residues. Germline values: CDR1 SGHNT, CDR2 YENEEA. Unmatched junction bases numbered 6, after V lost 5 bases and J lost 11 bases. The CDR3 nucleotides read TGTGCCAGCAGCCCCGGGACAGGGAGTAAACTGTTTTTT. Amino acid sequence: CASSPGTGSKLFF.

The chain is built from TRBV9 and TRBJ2-3; 10 bases match TRBD2. V gave up 0 bases and J gave up 3 bases; unmatched junction bases: 4. The germline V gene encodes CDR1 SGDLS and CDR2 YYNGEE. The CDR3 totals 16 residues. The CDR3 here is CASSVGLAGVTDTQYF. The DNA of the CDR3 is TGTGCCAGCAGCGTAGGGCTAGCGGGGGTTACAGATACGCAGTATTTT.

V is TRBV4-1 and J is TRBJ2-7; possibly TRBD1 for D (6 bases). V was cut by 4 bases and J by 1 base, with 14 bases left in between. The CDR3 contains 15 residues. The germline V gene has CDR1 MGHRA and CDR2 YSYEKL. The CDR3 protein is CASSPTTQGSYEQYF. In nucleotides, the CDR3 is TGCGCCAGCAGCCCGACCACGCAGGGGTCCTACGAGCAGTACTTC.

V is TRBV27 and J is TRBJ2-4, with TRBD1 matching 7 bases. J lost 1 base, V lost 10 bases, and 10 bases had no gene match. Germline V CDR1 and CDR2: MNHEY, SMNVEV (reference sequence). The CDR3 contains 15 residues. The CDR3 is CATQRDSLAKNIQYF. CDR3 sequence (DNA): TGTGCCACCCAAAGGGACAGCTTGGCCAAAAACATTCAGTACTTC.

V is TRBV12-3 or TRBV12-4 and J is TRBJ2-7; TRBD1 agrees at 7 bases. The CDR3 runs to 15 residues. Losses at the gene ends were 4 bases for V and 1 base for J; bases not matched to a gene: 7. The CDR3 here is CASSWTPGQSYEQYF. The CDR3 DNA sequence: TGTGCCAGCAGTTGGACCCCGGGACAGTCCTACGAGCAGTACTTC.

The chain combines TRBV5-5 with TRBJ2-7; D call uncertain. The germline V and J ends were trimmed by 0 bases and 1 base, with 11 bases remaining between them. Looked up from germline, CDR1 is SGHKS and CDR2 is YYEKEE (reference sequence). The CDR3 runs to 15 residues. The CDR3 loop is CASSLAISSSYEQYF. CDR3 nucleotides: TGTGCCAGCAGCTTGGCCATTAGTTCGTCCTACGAGCAGTACTTC.

The chain links TRBV6-5 to TRBJ1-3, with D possibly matching TRBD1 (5 bases). Trimming cost V 2 bases and J 0 bases, with 5 bases left between them. CDR1 MNHEY and CDR2 SVGAGI come from the germline V gene. The CDR3 loop spans 14 amino acids. CDR3 nucleotide sequence: TGTGCCAGCAGTTACGACAGCTCTGGAAACACCATATATTTT. As protein: CASSYDSSGNTIYF.

This clonotype was found many times. The chain couples TRBV7-9 to TRBJ2-3; D gene uncertain. Looked up from germline, CDR1 is SEHNR and CDR2 is FQNEAQ (reference sequence). V was pared by 4 bases and J by 6 bases, with 8 bases between. The CDR3 is made up of 12 amino acids. Here the CDR3 DNA reads TGTGCCAGCAGCTCCACAGTGGATACGCAGTATTTT. It codes for CASSSTVDTQYF.

In its sample, this clonotype was seen many times. A much larger clone lies one base from this, so it may be a read error. The genes are TRBV25-1 and TRBJ2-7; D unclear. CDR3 length: 15 residues. Trimming shortened V by 2 bases and J by 4 bases, and 15 bases separated the two germline ends. Germline CDR1 MGHDK, CDR2 SYGVNS. CDR3 protein: CASSEVSQPPYEQYF. CDR3 sequence (DNA): TGTGCCAGCAGTGAAGTGTCACAGCCTCCGTACGAGCAGTACTTC.

This clonotype was observed once. J is TRBJ2-4 and V is TRBV6-6; D is unclear. The CDR3 is 14 residues long. The V gene lost 0 bases and the J gene lost 6 bases, with 9 bases spanning the gap. From germline, CDR1 is MNHNY and CDR2 SVGAGI (reference sequence). CDR3 bases: TGTGCCAGCAGTTACTCGTTCACCCTAAACATTCAGTACTTC. Protein sequence: CASSYSFTLNIQYF.

This clonotype has a single count. This chain uses TRBV7-2 with TRBJ1-6; TRBD1 matches 8 bases. The V segment lost 8 bases and the J segment 9 bases; nucleotides outside the gene matches: 9. The CDR3 runs to 14 residues. CDR1 and CDR2 from the germline V gene are SGHTA and FQGNSA. The CDR3 reads CASFQGAMGSPLHF. The CDR3, as DNA: TGTGCCAGCTTCCAGGGGGCGATGGGTTCACCCCTCCACTTT.

The rearrangement joins TRBV19 to TRBJ2-3; a possible D gene is TRBD2 (5 bases). Looked up from germline, CDR1 is LNHDA and CDR2 is SQIVND (reference sequence). The CDR3 is 16 amino acids. The germline V and J ends were trimmed by 1 base and 1 base, with 12 bases remaining between them. CDR3 region: CASSIGEGFRTDTQYF. CDR3 bases: TGTGCCAGTAGTATAGGTGAGGGTTTCCGCACAGATACGCAGTATTTT.

This chain joins TRBV7-2 and TRBJ2-5; TRBD1 agrees at 8 bases. Germline CDR1 reads SGHTA; CDR2 reads FQGNSA. The CDR3 spans 18 residues. V trimming: 1 base; J trimming: 2 bases; junction bases outside the gene matches: 12. For the CDR3, the DNA is TGTGCCAGCAGCTTAGGGAACAGGGGGTTTAGTGTGCAAGAGACCCAGTACTTC. Translation gives CASSLGNRGFSVQETQYF.

This clonotype has more than one count but fewer than ten. The J gene is TRBJ1-6, the V gene TRBV4-1, with 7 bases fitting TRBD1. The CDR3 is 15 amino acids. The V segment lost 5 bases and the J segment 7 bases; nucleotides outside the gene matches: 8. The germline CDR1 and CDR2 sequences are MGHRA and YSYEKL. The CDR3, as DNA: TGCGCCAGCAGCAAAGGGACAGTGGGCAATTCACCCCTCCACTTT. It encodes CASSKGTVGNSPLHF.

This clonotype was observed a handful of times. This chain connects TRBV7-2 to TRBJ2-7; D gene uncertain. V dropped 1 base and J dropped 7 bases, with 14 bases sitting between them. CDR3 size: 14 residues. Germline CDR1 reads SGHTA; CDR2 reads FQGNSA. CDR3 amino acids: CASSLEAVPGEQYF. The CDR3 DNA reads TGTGCCAGCAGCTTAGAGGCGGTACCTGGAGAGCAGTACTTC.

This clonotype has a handful of counts. The chain couples TRBV2 to TRBJ2-7, with D tentatively TRBD1 (6 bases). The CDR3 length is 15 residues. V was cut by 5 bases and J by 7 bases, with 21 bases left in between. Germline V gene lookup returns CDR1 SNHLY and CDR2 FYNNEI. The CDR3 loop is CASSLVEPSRGEQYF. The DNA for the CDR3 is TGTGCCAGCAGTCTTGTAGAGCCTAGTAGGGGGGAGCAGTACTTC.

This chain joins TRBV20-1 and TRBJ1-3, with D hard to call. This CDR3 has 11 amino acids. Trimming removed 6 bases from V and 3 bases from J, with 6 bases in between. Germline CDR1 reads DFQATT; CDR2 reads SNEGSKA (reference sequence). The CDR3, as DNA: TGCAGTGCAAGTGGTGGAAACACCATATATTTT. Its translation: CSASGGNTIYF.